Listed below are T cell receptor beta chains from one sample, sequenced in a study of regulatory T cells in long-lasting Graves disease. TCRdb recomputed calls from the multiplex PCR reads with MiXCR, one row per CDR3 protein. Among under 800,000 distinct CDR3 sequences listed, 16% were seen once. Another study also made use of these data, one on T cells in Graves' hyperthyroidism and ophthalmopathy.

The sample in question was peripheral blood mononuclear cells (PBMCs), obtained at new diagnosis, from a patient treated with antithyroid drugs. These receptors were collected from a woman aged 25 to 39 with Graves disease. Both conserved end residues are part of each CDR3. Each record gives: V gene, D gene, clone size, J gene, CDR3 DNA, CDR3 protein. A D gene is named only where the DNA matches it firmly. Only some rows state a clone size, as once, few, many or a class for expanded clones.

>TRBV19|TRBD1|-|TRBJ1-2
TGTGCCACTTCCGGGACAGGGGGACGAGGAGGCTACACCTTC
CATSGTGGRGGYTF
>TRBV10-3|TRBD2|few|TRBJ2-7
TGTGCCATCAGTGATAGCGGGAGTCGATCCCCTCAGTACTTC
CAISDSGSRSPQYF
>TRBV11-3|-|many|TRBJ2-1
TGTGCCAGCAGCGTCAGGAGGGGAGACTACAATGAGCAGTTCTTC
CASSVRRGDYNEQFF
>TRBV12-3/TRBV12-4|TRBD1|many|TRBJ2-1
TGTGCCAGCAGTCAGGGGGCCGGAGGAAACAATGAGCAGTTCTTC
CASSQGAGGNNEQFF
>TRBV6-1|TRBD2|many|TRBJ2-7
TGTGCCAGCACCCCGGGGGTAGCGGGAAGCTACGAGCAGTACTTC
CASTPGVAGSYEQYF
>TRBV28|-|many|TRBJ1-2
TGTGCCAGCAGTATCACAGGGACTTTGGGCTATGGCTACACCTTC
CASSITGTLGYGYTF
>TRBV11-2|-|many|TRBJ1-1
TGTGCCAGCAGCTTAGATACTCAGGGAACTGAAGCTTTCTTT
CASSLDTQGTEAFF
>TRBV7-2|TRBD2|few|TRBJ2-3
TGTGCCAGCAGCTCTCGGGGACTAGCGGGAGGGAGCACTAGCACAGATACGCAGTATTTT
CASSSRGLAGGSTSTDTQYF
>TRBV27|-|few|TRBJ1-2
TGTGCCAGCAGTCCCACCTTTGGTGGGCGAGACCATTACACCTTC
CASSPTFGGRDHYTF
>TRBV27|TRBD2|many|TRBJ2-7
TGTGCCAGCAGTCCGATAGCGGGAGGGACCTACGAGCAGTACTTC
CASSPIAGGTYEQYF
>TRBV3-1|-|few|TRBJ2-1
TGTACCAGCAGCCAAGAATGGAGGCAGGCTGGGAATGAGCAGTTCTTC
CTSSQEWRQAGNEQFF
>TRBV12-3/TRBV12-4|TRBD1|-|TRBJ2-6
TGTGCCAGCAACCCGGGGACAGGGAACTTTGGGGCCAACGTCCTGACTTTC
CASNPGTGNFGANVLTF
>TRBV20-1|-|-|TRBJ2-7
TGCAGTGCCCAGCACTTGGGACGGCGCTCCTACGAGCAGTACTTC
CSAQHLGRRSYEQYF
>TRBV24-1|-|many|TRBJ1-2
TGTGCCACCAGTGATCGAACCCCAGAGAAGTATGGCTACACCTTC
CATSDRTPEKYGYTF
>TRBV12-3/TRBV12-4|-|many|TRBJ2-5
TGTGCCAGCGCCATGCAGGGACGGGTGGAGACCCAGTACTTC
CASAMQGRVETQYF
>TRBV5-1|TRBD1|-|TRBJ2-3
TGCGCCAGCAGCCCCCGGGACAGGGGGCGCTTAGATACGCAGTATTTT
CASSPRDRGRLDTQYF
>TRBV20-1|TRBD2|many|TRBJ2-7
TGCAGTGCTAGAGGACTAGCGGGAGGCTGGAACGAGCAGTACTTC
CSARGLAGGWNEQYF
>TRBV29-1|-|many|TRBJ2-1
TGCAGCGTTGTGGCGATCGCTAGAAAGTACAATGAGCAGTTCTTC
CSVVAIARKYNEQFF
>TRBV27|-|few|TRBJ1-2
TGTGCCAGCAGTCAAACTGGCTGGGGCTACACCTTC
CASSQTGWGYTF
>TRBV10-1|TRBD2|many|TRBJ2-1
TGCGCCAGCAGTGGTGGGACTAGCGGCAACAATGAGCAGTTCTTC
CASSGGTSGNNEQFF
>TRBV7-3|TRBD2|few|TRBJ2-2
TGTGCCAGCAGCCCGAGTCGGACTAGCGGGGCCACCGGGGAGCTGTTTTTT
CASSPSRTSGATGELFF
>TRBV6-2/TRBV6-3|-|many|TRBJ2-1
TGTGCCAGCAGTTATGAGGCTCTGCAGATGACATTCTACAATGAGCAGTTCTTC
CASSYEALQMTFYNEQFF
>TRBV20-1|TRBD1|-|TRBJ2-7
TGCAGTGCTGCGGGACAGGGGGCGGGCGGGAGCTTTAACGAGCAGTACTTC
CSAAGQGAGGSFNEQYF
>TRBV18|-|-|TRBJ2-3
TGTGCCAGTTCAATATCGCCGGCCTCAAACACAAATACGCAGTATTTT
CASSISPASNTNTQYF
>TRBV9|TRBD1|-|TRBJ2-5
TGTGCCAGCTCACAGGGGGCGCGGAGCAGCGAGACCCAGTACTTC
CASSQGARSSETQYF
>TRBV6-1|TRBD1|many|TRBJ2-7
TGTGCCAGCAGTAGTATAAGGACAGGACTCTCCTACGAGCAGTACTTC
CASSSIRTGLSYEQYF
>TRBV2|-|few|TRBJ1-6
TGTGCCAGCAGTGTGGGGGCGCGTAATTCACCCCTCCACTTT
CASSVGARNSPLHF
>TRBV6-2/TRBV6-3|-|-|TRBJ1-1
TGTGCCAGCAGTTCCGTCCCGGGACGGGGGGACACTGAAGCTTTCTTT
CASSSVPGRGDTEAFF
>TRBV29-1|TRBD2|many|TRBJ2-3
TGCAGCGTTGGAAAGGGAGGGTTTAGCACAGATACGCAGTATTTT
CSVGKGGFSTDTQYF
>TRBV18|-|few|TRBJ2-5
TGTGCCAGCTCACTAACCGGGACCCTACAAGAGACCCAGTACTTC
CASSLTGTLQETQYF
>TRBV7-2|TRBD1|many|TRBJ2-3
TGTGCCAGCAGCTTAGGGGTAGGGGGCGCAGATACGCAGTATTTT
CASSLGVGGADTQYF
>TRBV20-1|-|-|TRBJ2-1
TGCAGTGCTAAAGGCAGGACCCCGTCCTACAATGAGCAGTTCTTC
CSAKGRTPSYNEQFF
>TRBV10-2|-|many|TRBJ1-1
TGCGCCAGCAGGACTGGGCCGGACGCTGAAGCTTTCTTT
CASRTGPDAEAFF
>TRBV6-5|-|few|TRBJ2-2
TGTGCCAGCAGTTACTCGGGCTTGAACACCGGGGAGCTGTTTTTT
CASSYSGLNTGELFF
>TRBV10-1|TRBD2|few|TRBJ2-3
TGCGCCAGCAGTGAAGCTAGCGGGAGGGCCGAAGATACGCAGTATTTT
CASSEASGRAEDTQYF
>TRBV24-1|-|-|TRBJ2-1
TGTGCCACCAGTGTTTGGGGCTCCGGGGTCGACAATGAGCAGTTCTTC
CATSVWGSGVDNEQFF
>TRBV29-1|-|-|TRBJ2-7
TGCAGCGTTGATGGATCGGGCGAGAAGGGAGACGAGCAGTACTTC
CSVDGSGEKGDEQYF
>TRBV20-1|-|-|TRBJ2-7
TGCAGTGCTATCGTGGACAACACCTACGAGCAGTACTTC
CSAIVDNTYEQYF
>TRBV4-1|-|-|TRBJ1-4
TGCGCCAGCAGCCAAGATAGACAGCGTAATGAAAAACTGTTTTTT
CASSQDRQRNEKLFF
>TRBV6-1|TRBD2|many|TRBJ2-1
TGTGCCAGCAGTCCATTCCCCGGGACTAGCGGGGACAATGAGCAGTTCTTC
CASSPFPGTSGDNEQFF
>TRBV29-1|TRBD1|few|TRBJ1-4
TGCAGCGTATGGACAGGGGCACTTAATGAAAAACTGTTTTTT
CSVWTGALNEKLFF
>TRBV19|TRBD1|-|TRBJ2-7
TGTGCCAGTAGTATCAGGGGGCGCCTGGTCGAGCAGTACTTC
CASSIRGRLVEQYF
>TRBV5-1|TRBD2|few|TRBJ2-1
TGCGCCAGCAGCCTGACCGGCGGGAGGGCCGAGGGGTACAATGAGCAGTTCTTC
CASSLTGGRAEGYNEQFF
>TRBV3-1|-|-|TRBJ1-6
TGTGCCAGCAGCCGAAGCACCTATAATTCACCCCTCCACTTT
CASSRSTYNSPLHF
>TRBV5-1|-|many|TRBJ2-7
TGCGCCAGCAGCTCGACAGTTAACTCCTACGAGCAGTACTTC
CASSSTVNSYEQYF
>TRBV14|-|many|TRBJ1-1
TGTGCCAGCAAACGATGGGACACTGAAGCTTTCTTT
CASKRWDTEAFF
>TRBV19|-|-|TRBJ1-2
TGTGCCAGTAGCAACTCCCCCGGGACTAACCATGGCTACACCTTC
CASSNSPGTNHGYTF
>TRBV5-1|TRBD2|once|TRBJ2-3
TGCGCCAGCAGCTCGGCTAGCGGGGGAATCGTGGCAGATACGCAGTATTTT
CASSSASGGIVADTQYF
>TRBV3-1|-|many|TRBJ1-1
TGTGCCAGCAGCCAAGTCGACACTAACACTGAAGCTTTCTTT
CASSQVDTNTEAFF
>TRBV7-2|-|many|TRBJ1-1
TGTGCCAGCAGCGCCAGCCTAGGCGGGAACACTGAAGCTTTCTTT
CASSASLGGNTEAFF
>TRBV7-2|-|many|TRBJ2-7
TGTGCCAGCAGCTTAACCTACTCGGCGGGCTTCTCCTACGAGCAGTACTTC
CASSLTYSAGFSYEQYF
>TRBV7-8|-|-|TRBJ2-1
TGTGCCAGCAGCTTAAAAAGCAACGAGCAGTTCTTC
CASSLKSNEQFF